Included here is one TCR beta chain sequence, with context. Libraries were prepared by immunoSEQ multiplex PCR; TCRdb keeps only in-frame clonotypes and omits some of them. The top ten clones hold 4% of a sample with over 130,000 clones, approximately 83% of them seen once. This sample was taken from a study of blood T cell repertoires in COVID-19. Germline V lookup: CDR1 LGHDT, CDR2 YNNKEL (reference sequence). Trimming left V 1 base short and J 9 bases short, with 7 bases between. This CDR3 region has 12 residues. Sequenced: peripheral blood. This TCR was sampled from an older woman with acute or convalescent COVID-19. This chain uses TRBV3-1 (or the pseudogene TRBV3-2) with TRBJ2-1; D possibly corresponds to TRBD2 (6 bases). This chain's CDR3 is CASSQGRGEQFF. CDR3 in DNA: TGTGCCAGCAGCCAAGGGAGGGGTGAGCAGTTCTTC.